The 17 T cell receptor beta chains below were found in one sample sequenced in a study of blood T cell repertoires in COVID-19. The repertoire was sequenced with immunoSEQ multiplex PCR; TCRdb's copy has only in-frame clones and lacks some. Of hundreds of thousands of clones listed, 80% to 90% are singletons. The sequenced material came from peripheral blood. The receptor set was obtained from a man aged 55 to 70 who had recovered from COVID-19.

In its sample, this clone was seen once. CDR3 sequence: CASSETSTGGAGNEQFF. The CDR3 nucleotides read TGTGCCAGCAGTGAAACCTCGACAGGGGGCGCAGGAAATGAGCAGTTCTTC. The V gene is TRBV2, the J gene TRBJ2-1, with TRBD1 identical over 10 bases. Germline CDR1 and CDR2: SNHLY and FYNNEI. V lost 2 bases, J lost 7 bases, and 11 bases stayed unmatched. This CDR3 spans 17 amino acids.

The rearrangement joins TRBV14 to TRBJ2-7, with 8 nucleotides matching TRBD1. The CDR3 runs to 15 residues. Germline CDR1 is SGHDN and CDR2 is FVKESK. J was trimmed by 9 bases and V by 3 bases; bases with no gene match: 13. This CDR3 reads CASSHKTGVREWQYF. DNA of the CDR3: TGTGCCAGCAGCCATAAGACAGGGGTACGCGAATGGCAGTACTTC.

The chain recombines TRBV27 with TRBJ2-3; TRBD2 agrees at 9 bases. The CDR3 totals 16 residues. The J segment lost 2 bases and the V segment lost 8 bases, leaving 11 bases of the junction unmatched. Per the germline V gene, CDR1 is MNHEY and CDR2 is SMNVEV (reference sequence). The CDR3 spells CASGSGTSRPTDTQYF. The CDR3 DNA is TGTGCCAGCGGAAGCGGGACTAGCAGGCCCACAGATACGCAGTATTTT.

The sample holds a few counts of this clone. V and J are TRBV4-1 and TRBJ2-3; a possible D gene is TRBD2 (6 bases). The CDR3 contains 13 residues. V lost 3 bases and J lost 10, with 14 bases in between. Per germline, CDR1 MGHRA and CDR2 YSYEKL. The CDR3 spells CASSQGRLDPQYF. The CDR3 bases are TGCGCCAGCAGCCAGGGCCGACTAGACCCGCAGTATTTT.

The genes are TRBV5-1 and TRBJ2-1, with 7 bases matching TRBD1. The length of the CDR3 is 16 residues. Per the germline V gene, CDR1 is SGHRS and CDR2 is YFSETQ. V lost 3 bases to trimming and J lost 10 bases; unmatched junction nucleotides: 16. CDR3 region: CASSSPTGFSEGEQFF. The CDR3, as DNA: TGCGCCAGCAGCTCCCCGACAGGGTTCTCCGAGGGGGAGCAGTTCTTC.

Here the CDR3 DNA reads TGTGCCGGGGGGGTAGGGGGATATGGCTACACCTTC. Translated: CAGGVGGYGYTF. The V call is TRBV30, the J call TRBJ1-2; maybe TRBD1 (6 bases). CDR3 length equals 12 residues. The germline V gene encodes CDR1 GTSNPN and CDR2 SVGIG (reference sequence). Trimming removed 8 bases from V and 5 bases from J, with 15 bases in between.

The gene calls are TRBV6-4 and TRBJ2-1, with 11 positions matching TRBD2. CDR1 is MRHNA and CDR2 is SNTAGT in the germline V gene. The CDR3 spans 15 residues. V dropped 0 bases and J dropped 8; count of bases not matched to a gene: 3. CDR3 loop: CASSDSASGRHEQFF. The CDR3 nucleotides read TGTGCCAGCAGTGACTCGGCTAGCGGGAGGCATGAGCAGTTCTTC.

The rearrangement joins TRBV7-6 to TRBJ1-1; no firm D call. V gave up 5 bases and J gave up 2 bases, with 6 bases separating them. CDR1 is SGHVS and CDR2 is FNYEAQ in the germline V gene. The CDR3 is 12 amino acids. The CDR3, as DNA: TGTGCCAGCAGCCGGTTAAACACTGAAGCTTTCTTT. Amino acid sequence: CASSRLNTEAFF.

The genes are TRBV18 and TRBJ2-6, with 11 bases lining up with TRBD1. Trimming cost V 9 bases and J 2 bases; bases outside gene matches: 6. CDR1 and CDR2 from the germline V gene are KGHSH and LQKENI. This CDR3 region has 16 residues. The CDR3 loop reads CASPPGQGAGANVLTF. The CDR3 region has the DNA TGTGCCAGTCCACCGGGACAGGGGGCTGGGGCCAACGTCCTGACTTTC.

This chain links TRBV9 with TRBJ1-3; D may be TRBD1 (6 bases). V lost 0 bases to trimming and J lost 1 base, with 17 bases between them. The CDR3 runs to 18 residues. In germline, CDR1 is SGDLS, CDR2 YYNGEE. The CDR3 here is CASSVGGPGALSGNTIYF. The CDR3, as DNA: TGTGCCAGCAGCGTAGGGGGGCCTGGGGCATTATCTGGAAACACCATATATTTT.

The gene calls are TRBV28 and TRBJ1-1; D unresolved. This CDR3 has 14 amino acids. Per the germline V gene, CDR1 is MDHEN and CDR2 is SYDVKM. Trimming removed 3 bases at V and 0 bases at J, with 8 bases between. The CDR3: CASSFGQLNTEAFF. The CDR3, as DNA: TGTGCCAGCAGTTTTGGGCAGCTGAACACTGAAGCTTTCTTT.

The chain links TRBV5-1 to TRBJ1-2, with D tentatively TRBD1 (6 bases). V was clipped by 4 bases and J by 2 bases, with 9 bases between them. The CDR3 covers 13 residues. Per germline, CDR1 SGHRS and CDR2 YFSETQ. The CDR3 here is CASSLQGNYGYTF. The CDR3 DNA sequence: TGCGCCAGCAGCCTACAGGGAAACTATGGCTACACCTTC.

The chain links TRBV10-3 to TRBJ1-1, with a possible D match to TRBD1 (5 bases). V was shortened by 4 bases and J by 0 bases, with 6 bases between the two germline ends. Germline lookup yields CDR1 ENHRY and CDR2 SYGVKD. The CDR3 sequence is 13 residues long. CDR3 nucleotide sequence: TGTGCCATCAGTGGGGGCGTGAACACTGAAGCTTTCTTT. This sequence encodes CAISGGVNTEAFF.

The CDR3 region has the DNA TGTGCCAGCAGCACCAGGGGCCCCAACGTCCTGACTTTC. It specifies CASSTRGPNVLTF. The V gene is TRBV7-3, the J gene TRBJ2-6; possibly TRBD1 for D (6 bases). CDR1 is SGHTA, CDR2 FQGTGA, per germline. CDR3 length: 13 residues. V gave up 5 bases and J gave up 8 bases, with 10 bases separating them.

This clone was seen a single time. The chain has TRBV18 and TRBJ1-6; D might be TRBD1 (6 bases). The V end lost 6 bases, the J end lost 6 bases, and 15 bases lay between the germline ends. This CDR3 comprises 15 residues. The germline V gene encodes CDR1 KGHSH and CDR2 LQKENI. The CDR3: CASSPPGHFNSPLHF. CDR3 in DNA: TGTGCCAGCTCCCCCCCGGGACACTTTAATTCACCCCTCCACTTT.

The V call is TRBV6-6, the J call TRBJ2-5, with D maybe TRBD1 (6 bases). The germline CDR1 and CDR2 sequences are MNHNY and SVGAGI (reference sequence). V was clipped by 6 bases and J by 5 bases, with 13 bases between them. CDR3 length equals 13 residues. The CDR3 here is CASRQQGAETQYF. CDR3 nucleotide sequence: TGTGCCAGCAGACAACAGGGAGCGGAGACCCAGTACTTC.

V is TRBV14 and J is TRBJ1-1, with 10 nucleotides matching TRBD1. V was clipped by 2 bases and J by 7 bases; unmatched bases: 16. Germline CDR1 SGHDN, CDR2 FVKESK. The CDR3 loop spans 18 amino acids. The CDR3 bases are TGTGCCAGCAGCCAAAAGAGGTGGGACAGGGGAAAATTTGGTGAAGCTTTCTTT. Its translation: CASSQKRWDRGKFGEAFF. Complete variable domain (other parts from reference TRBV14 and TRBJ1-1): EAGVTQFPSHSVIEKGQTVTLRCDPISGHDNLYWYRRVMGKEIKFLLHFVKESKQDESGMPNNRFLAERTGGTYSTLKVQPAELEDSGVYFCASSQKRWDRGKFGEAFFGQGTRLTVV.